Described below is a single T cell receptor (beta chain) sequence and its context. The antigen is not known. TCRdb re-analysed the 5' RACE reads in MiXCR, keeping a single row per CDR3 protein. The sample lists about 250,000 distinct CDR3 sequences, 6% to 8.5% seen once, with 5.4% in the top ten. Trimming removed 5 bases at V and 1 base at J, with 16 bases between. The CDR3 length is 16 residues. The V gene's germline CDR1 is LNHDA and CDR2 SQIVND (reference sequence). This entry comes from a study of identical twins. The study's findings and limits: Models underestimated out-of-frame TCR alpha sharing in monozygotic twins.

The same sample was also used in a study of yellow fever vaccine responses in identical twins. That source reports: As reported, the vaccine T cell response of twins seemed partly convergent and partly personalized.

Sequenced sample: CD8+ T cells sorted from blood. This clonotype was sampled from a woman between 18 and 29 years old in good health. The V and J genes are TRBV19 and TRBJ2-3, with D possibly being TRBD1 (6 bases). CDR3 residues: CASSPGTPVGTDTQYF. The CDR3 nucleotides read TGTGCCAGTAGTCCCGGGACACCAGTAGGCACAGATACGCAGTATTTT. Full variable domain (outside the CDR3, taken from reference TRBV19 and TRBJ2-3): DGGITQSPKYLFRKEGQNVTLSCEQNLNHDAMYWYRQDPGQGLRLIYYSQIVNDFQKGDIAEGYSVSREKKESFPLTVTSAQKNPTAFYLCASSPGTPVGTDTQYFGPGTRLTVL.